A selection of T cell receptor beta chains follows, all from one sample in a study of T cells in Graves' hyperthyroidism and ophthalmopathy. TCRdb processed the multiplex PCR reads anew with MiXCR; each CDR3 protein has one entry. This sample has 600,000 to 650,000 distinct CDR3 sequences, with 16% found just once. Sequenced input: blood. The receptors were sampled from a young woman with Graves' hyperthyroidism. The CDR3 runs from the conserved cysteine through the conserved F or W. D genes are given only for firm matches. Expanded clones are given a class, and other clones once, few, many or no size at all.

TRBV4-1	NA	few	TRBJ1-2	CASSQGYTLNYGYTF	TGCGCCAGCAGCCAAGGTTACACCCTTAACTATGGCTACACCTTC
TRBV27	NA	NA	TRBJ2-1	CASSLLISHAQFF	TGTGCCAGCAGTTTATTAATTAGTCATGCGCAGTTCTTC
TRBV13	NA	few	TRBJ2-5	CASSLAASAQETQYF	TGTGCCAGCAGCTTAGCCGCTAGCGCGCAAGAGACCCAGTACTTC
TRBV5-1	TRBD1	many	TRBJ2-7	CASSFLTGTGDEQYF	TGCGCCAGCAGCTTTTTAACCGGGACAGGGGACGAGCAGTACTTC
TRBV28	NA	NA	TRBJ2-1	CASSIILNPWEQFF	TGTGCCAGCAGTATTATCCTAAACCCCTGGGAGCAGTTCTTC
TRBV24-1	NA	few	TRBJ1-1	CATSQGSAEAFF	TGTGCCACCAGTCAGGGGTCCGCTGAAGCTTTCTTT
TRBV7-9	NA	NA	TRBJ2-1	CASSLRGSSYNERFF	TGTGCCAGCAGCTTACGAGGAAGCTCCTACAATGAGCGGTTCTTC
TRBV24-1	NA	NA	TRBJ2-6	CATSADILVGSGANVLTF	TGTGCCACCAGTGCGGACATACTTGTGGGATCTGGGGCCAACGTCCTGACTTTC
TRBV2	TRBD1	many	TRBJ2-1	CASSERDRGLGDEQFF	TGTGCCAGCAGTGAACGTGACAGGGGGCTCGGGGATGAGCAGTTCTTC
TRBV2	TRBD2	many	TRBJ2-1	CATRRGDSSYNEQFF	TGTGCCACCCGACGGGGGGATAGCTCCTACAATGAGCAGTTCTTC
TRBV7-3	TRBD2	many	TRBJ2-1	CASSLGSGRPYNEQFF	TGTGCCAGCAGCCTCGGAAGCGGGAGGCCCTACAATGAGCAGTTCTTC
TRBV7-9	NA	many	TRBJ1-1	CASSLSVPEAFF	TGTGCCAGCAGCTTATCAGTACCTGAAGCTTTCTTT
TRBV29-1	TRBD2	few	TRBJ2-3	CSASGMADTQYF	TGCAGCGCAAGCGGGATGGCAGATACGCAGTATTTT
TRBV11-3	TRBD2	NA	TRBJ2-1	CASSPPGQRGEQFF	TGTGCCAGCAGCCCGCCGGGGCAGCGGGGTGAGCAGTTCTTC
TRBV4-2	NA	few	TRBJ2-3	CASSHLSEWSTDTQYF	TGTGCCAGCAGCCACCTCAGCGAATGGTCCACAGATACGCAGTATTTT
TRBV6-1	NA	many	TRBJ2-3	CASMQGWRDTQYF	TGTGCCAGCATGCAGGGGTGGAGAGATACGCAGTATTTT
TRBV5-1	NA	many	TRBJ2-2	CASRQRTNTGELFF	TGCGCCAGCAGACAGCGGACTAACACCGGGGAGCTGTTTTTT
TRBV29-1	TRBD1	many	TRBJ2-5	CSAGQGRQETQYF	TGCAGCGCTGGACAGGGTCGTCAAGAGACCCAGTACTTC
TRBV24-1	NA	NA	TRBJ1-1	CATKGYAGEAFF	TGTGCCACGAAGGGGTATGCAGGTGAAGCTTTCTTT
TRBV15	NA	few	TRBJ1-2	CATSRDYGDGQGYTF	TGTGCCACCAGCAGAGATTATGGTGATGGCCAAGGCTACACCTTC
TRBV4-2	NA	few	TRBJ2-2	CASSVTAANTGELFF	TGTGCCAGCAGCGTGACAGCTGCGAACACCGGGGAGCTGTTTTTT
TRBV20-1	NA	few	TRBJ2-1	CSASRGFNEQFF	TGCAGTGCTAGTCGCGGGTTCAATGAGCAGTTCTTC
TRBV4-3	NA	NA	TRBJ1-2	CASSQDIRNYGYTF	TGCGCCAGCAGCCAAGATATACGAAACTATGGCTACACCTTC
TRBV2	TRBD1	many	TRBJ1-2	CASRAGTGRGVRGYTF	TGTGCCAGCAGGGCCGGGACAGGGAGGGGGGTCCGCGGCTACACCTTC
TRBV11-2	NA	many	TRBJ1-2	CASSFTDGPNYGYTF	TGTGCCAGCAGCTTTACCGACGGACCTAACTATGGCTACACCTTC
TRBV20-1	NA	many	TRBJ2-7	CSAKQPTYEQYF	TGCAGTGCGAAGCAGCCTACCTACGAGCAGTACTTC
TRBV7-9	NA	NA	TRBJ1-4	CASSLQGGTNEKLFF	TGTGCCAGCAGCTTACAGGGTGGAACTAATGAAAAACTGTTTTTT
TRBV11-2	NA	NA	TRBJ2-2	CASSRKWASAVGELFF	TGTGCCAGCAGCCGAAAGTGGGCTAGCGCGGTCGGGGAGCTGTTTTTT
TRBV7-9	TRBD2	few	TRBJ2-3	CASSLTSGSIDTQYF	TGTGCCAGCAGCTTAACTAGCGGGAGTATTGATACGCAGTATTTT
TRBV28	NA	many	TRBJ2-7	CASSLSSFISYEQYF	TGTGCCAGCAGTTTGTCTAGTTTCATCTCCTACGAGCAGTACTTC
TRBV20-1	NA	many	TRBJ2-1	CSAREGGHYNEQFF	TGCAGTGCTAGAGAAGGGGGACACTACAATGAGCAGTTCTTC
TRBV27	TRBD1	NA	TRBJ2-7	CASSFWTGYEQYF	TGTGCCAGCAGTTTCTGGACAGGGTACGAGCAGTACTTC
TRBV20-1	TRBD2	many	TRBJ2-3	CSARGLAGGGTQYF	TGCAGTGCTAGAGGACTAGCGGGAGGCGGGACGCAGTATTTT
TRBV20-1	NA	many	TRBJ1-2	CSANRRIIVGGYTF	TGCAGTGCCAACCGTCGAATTATCGTAGGGGGCTACACCTTC
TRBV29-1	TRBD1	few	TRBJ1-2	CSVATGEGYTF	TGCAGCGTTGCGACAGGGGAGGGCTACACCTTC
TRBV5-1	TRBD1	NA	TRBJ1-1	CASATGEGTEAFF	TGCGCCTCCGCCACAGGGGAGGGCACTGAAGCTTTCTTT
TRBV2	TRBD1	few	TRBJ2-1	CAGKQGAGTGGQFF	TGTGCCGGAAAGCAGGGGGCCGGAACAGGGGGGCAGTTCTTC
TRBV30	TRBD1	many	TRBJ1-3	CAWSVPGQGAGNTIYF	TGTGCCTGGAGTGTCCCGGGGCAGGGGGCTGGAAACACCATATATTTT
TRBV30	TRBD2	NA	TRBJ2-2	CAWGRREGPGELFF	TGTGCCTGGGGCCGGCGGGAGGGCCCCGGGGAGCTGTTTTTT
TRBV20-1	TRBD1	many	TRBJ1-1	CSALQGLGNTEAFF	TGCAGTGCTTTACAGGGGCTTGGGAACACTGAAGCTTTCTTT
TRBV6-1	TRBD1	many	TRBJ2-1	CASSSDRGSNNEQFF	TGTGCCAGCAGCTCGGACAGGGGGAGTAACAATGAGCAGTTCTTC
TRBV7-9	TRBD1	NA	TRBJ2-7	CASSFSGQAYVQYF	TGTGCCAGCAGCTTCTCGGGACAGGCGTACGTGCAGTACTTC
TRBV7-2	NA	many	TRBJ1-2	CASSLEGPDGYTF	TGTGCCAGCAGCTTAGAGGGGCCGGATGGCTACACCTTC
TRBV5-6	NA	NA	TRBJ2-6	CASSLFATPGANVLTF	TGTGCCAGCAGCTTGTTTGCAACCCCTGGGGCCAACGTCCTGACTTTC
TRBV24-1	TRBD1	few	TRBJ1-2	CATSDSDRENGYTF	TGTGCCACCAGTGATTCCGACAGGGAGAATGGCTACACCTTC
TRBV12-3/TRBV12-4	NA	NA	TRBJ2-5	CASSLGFQETQYF	TGTGCCAGCAGTTTAGGCTTCCAAGAGACCCAGTACTTC
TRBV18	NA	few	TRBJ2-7	CASSPAPSYEQYF	TGTGCCAGCTCACCAGCGCCTTCCTACGAGCAGTACTTC
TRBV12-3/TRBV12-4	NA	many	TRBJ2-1	CASSSMTHNEQFF	TGTGCCAGCAGTTCGATGACTCACAATGAGCAGTTCTTC
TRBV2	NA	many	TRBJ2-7	CASKKEAGQGWEQYF	TGTGCCAGCAAGAAAGAGGCCGGGCAGGGTTGGGAGCAGTACTTC